Listed below are T cell receptor beta chains from one sample, sequenced in a study of cytomegalovirus exposure and HLA in healthy donors. Data came from immunoSEQ multiplex PCR; TCRdb stores just in-frame clones and leaves some out. This table holds fewer than 80,000 clones, roughly 74% found once. The sample comprised PBMCs. The receptors derive from a woman aged 60 to 75 in good health and CMV-seropositive. Each CDR3 is given with its conserved first and last residue. Not every row has a clone size; where given, it reads once, few, many or a size class.

v_call: TRBV12-5; clone_size: -; cdr3_aa: CASGGTSGGARSGANVLTF
v_call: TRBV6-5; clone_size: -; cdr3_aa: CASTGGNTEAFF
v_call: TRBV6-1; clone_size: few; cdr3_aa: CASSVQWGGGQPQHF
v_call: TRBV29-1; clone_size: -; cdr3_aa: CSVQTDRERDYGYTF
v_call: TRBV7-3; clone_size: -; cdr3_aa: CASSFQDRDEQFF
v_call: TRBV6-5; clone_size: -; cdr3_aa: CASSYSDRANTEAFF
v_call: TRBV5-1; clone_size: -; cdr3_aa: CASRGGTGPYNEQFF
v_call: TRBV5-1; clone_size: -; cdr3_aa: CASSPGARGIRAQHF
v_call: TRBV4-1; clone_size: few; cdr3_aa: CASSQERSVLYGYTF
v_call: TRBV18; clone_size: many; cdr3_aa: CASSSGDGYTF
v_call: TRBV5-4; clone_size: -; cdr3_aa: CASSPRQGSDGYTF
v_call: TRBV19; clone_size: -; cdr3_aa: CASRASGRGDEQFF
v_call: TRBV6-1; clone_size: -; cdr3_aa: CASSGTGLSNQPQHF
v_call: TRBV9; clone_size: -; cdr3_aa: CASSVEDRGRFSGVADTQYF
v_call: TRBV5-1; clone_size: -; cdr3_aa: CASSMTSGGLTDTQYF
v_call: TRBV5-1; clone_size: -; cdr3_aa: CASSLGEGAGQPQHF
v_call: TRBV4-1; clone_size: -; cdr3_aa: CASSQDSGSEQFF
v_call: TRBV6-5; clone_size: -; cdr3_aa: CASRSRNYGYTF
v_call: TRBV30; clone_size: -; cdr3_aa: CAWSVQGNQPQHF
v_call: TRBV2; clone_size: -; cdr3_aa: CASMRQGGSYNSPLHF
v_call: TRBV5-6; clone_size: -; cdr3_aa: CASSLRRTSGENKNIQYF
v_call: TRBV6-5; clone_size: -; cdr3_aa: CASSYAGQGRTYEQYF
v_call: TRBV7-3; clone_size: few; cdr3_aa: CASSLEREEVSEQFF
v_call: TRBV19; clone_size: -; cdr3_aa: CASSTDRGSGYTF
v_call: TRBV5-1; clone_size: -; cdr3_aa: CASSLGTGSRGTEAFF
v_call: TRBV29-1; clone_size: -; cdr3_aa: CSVEVGQGAVYGYTF
v_call: TRBV6-1; clone_size: -; cdr3_aa: CAGPGHRFTYEQYF
v_call: TRBV30; clone_size: -; cdr3_aa: CAWSVARNQPQHF
v_call: TRBV9; clone_size: -; cdr3_aa: CASSDGTINTDTQYF
v_call: TRBV4-1; clone_size: -; cdr3_aa: CASSQGTGGNQPQHF
v_call: TRBV7-2; clone_size: -; cdr3_aa: CASSPRTGFDEQYF
v_call: TRBV27; clone_size: once; cdr3_aa: CASSLGSGMNTEAFF
v_call: TRBV19; clone_size: -; cdr3_aa: CASGRDSSGEQYF
v_call: TRBV6-1; clone_size: few; cdr3_aa: CASSWLKETQYF
v_call: TRBV7-9; clone_size: few; cdr3_aa: CASSLQSGSTDTQYF
v_call: TRBV5-6; clone_size: -; cdr3_aa: CASSPPGQYYGYTF
v_call: TRBV25-1; clone_size: -; cdr3_aa: CASRGPLRGGEQFF
v_call: TRBV20-1; clone_size: -; cdr3_aa: CSASRRGKEFF
v_call: TRBV7-8; clone_size: -; cdr3_aa: CASSPGQGSREQYF
v_call: TRBV27; clone_size: -; cdr3_aa: CASRLSSGQTYEQYF
v_call: TRBV6-5; clone_size: -; cdr3_aa: CASRATAGNTEAFF
v_call: TRBV25-1; clone_size: -; cdr3_aa: CASSEWDRGKYF
v_call: TRBV7-6; clone_size: -; cdr3_aa: CASSLGALISGNTIYF
v_call: TRBV4-1; clone_size: -; cdr3_aa: CASSQDPSRGGTNEKLFF
v_call: TRBV5-1; clone_size: once; cdr3_aa: CASRLTSGHNEQFF
v_call: TRBV19; clone_size: -; cdr3_aa: CASSRTGGQETQYF